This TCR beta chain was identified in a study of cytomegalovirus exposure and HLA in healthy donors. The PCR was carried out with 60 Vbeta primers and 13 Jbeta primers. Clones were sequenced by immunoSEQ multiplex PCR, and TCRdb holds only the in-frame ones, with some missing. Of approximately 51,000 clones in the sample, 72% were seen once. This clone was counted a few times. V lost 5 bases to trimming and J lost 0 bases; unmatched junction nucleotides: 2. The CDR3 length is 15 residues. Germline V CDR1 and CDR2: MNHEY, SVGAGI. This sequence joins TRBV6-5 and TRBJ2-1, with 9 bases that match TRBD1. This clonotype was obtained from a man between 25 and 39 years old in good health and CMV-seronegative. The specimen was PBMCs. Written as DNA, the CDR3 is TGTGCCAGCAGTAAGACAGGGGGCTCCTACAATGAGCAGTTCTTC. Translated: CASSKTGGSYNEQFF.